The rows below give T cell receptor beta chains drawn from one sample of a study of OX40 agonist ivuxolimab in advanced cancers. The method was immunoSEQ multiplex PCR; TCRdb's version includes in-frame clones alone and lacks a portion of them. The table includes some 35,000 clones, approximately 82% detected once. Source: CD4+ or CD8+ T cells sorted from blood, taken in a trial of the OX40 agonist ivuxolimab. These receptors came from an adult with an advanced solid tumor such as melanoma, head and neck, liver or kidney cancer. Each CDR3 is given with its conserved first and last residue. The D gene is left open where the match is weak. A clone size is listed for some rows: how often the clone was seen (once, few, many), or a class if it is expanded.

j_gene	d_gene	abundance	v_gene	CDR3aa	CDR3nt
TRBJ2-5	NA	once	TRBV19	CASSIGIDRAGETQYF	TGTGCCAGTAGTATAGGCATCGACAGGGCGGGGGAGACCCAGTACTTC
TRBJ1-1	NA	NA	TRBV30	CAWFRIGGSTEAFF	TGTGCCTGGTTTCGGATTGGGGGGAGCACTGAAGCTTTCTTT
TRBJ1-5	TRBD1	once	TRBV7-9	CASSLTGGVGGNQPQHF	TGTGCCAGCAGCTTGACAGGGGGCGTCGGAGGCAATCAGCCCCAGCATTTT
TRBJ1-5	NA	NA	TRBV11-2	CASSLDGVQPQHF	TGTGCCAGCAGCTTAGACGGGGTTCAGCCCCAGCATTTT
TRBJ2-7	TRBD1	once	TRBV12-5	CASGLPTRQGESHCEQYF	TGTGCTAGTGGTTTGCCCACAAGACAGGGGGAAAGTCATTGCGAGCAGTACTTC
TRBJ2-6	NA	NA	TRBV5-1	CASSLAPDTSGANVLTF	TGCGCCAGCAGCTTGGCCCCTGACACCTCTGGGGCCAACGTCCTGACTTTC
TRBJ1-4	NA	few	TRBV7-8	CASSKTSASEKLFF	TGTGCCAGCAGCAAAACATCGGCTAGCGAAAAACTGTTTTTT
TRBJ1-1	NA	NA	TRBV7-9	CASNTYKGPGLNTEAFF	TGTGCCAGCAACACTTATAAGGGCCCGGGGTTGAACACTGAAGCTTTCTTT
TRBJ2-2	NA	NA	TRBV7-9	CASSLGQNTGELFF	TGTGCCAGCAGCTTAGGACAGAACACCGGGGAGCTGTTTTTT
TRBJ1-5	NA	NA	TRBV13	CASSGYTNNQPQHF	TGTGCCAGCAGTGGCTACACCAACAATCAGCCCCAGCATTTT
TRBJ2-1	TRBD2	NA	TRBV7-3	CASSLWVAGGPSDEQFF	TGTGCCAGCAGCTTATGGGTAGCGGGAGGGCCCTCCGATGAGCAGTTCTTC
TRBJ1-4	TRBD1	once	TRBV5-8	CASSQGESREKLFF	TGTGCCAGCAGCCAGGGGGAGTCTCGCGAAAAACTGTTTTTT
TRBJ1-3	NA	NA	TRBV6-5	CASRGSGNTIYF	TGTGCCAGCAGGGGGTCTGGAAACACCATATATTTT
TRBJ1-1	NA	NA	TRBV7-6	CASSLEGVTEAFF	TGTGCCAGCAGCTTAGAGGGGGTCACTGAAGCTTTCTTT
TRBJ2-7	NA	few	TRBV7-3	CASSSDLTKISYEQYF	TGTGCCAGCAGCTCCGACCTCACCAAAATTTCCTACGAGCAGTACTTC
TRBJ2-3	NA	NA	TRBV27	CASSFGHISTDTQYF	TGTGCCAGTAGTTTCGGACACATTAGCACAGATACGCAGTATTTT
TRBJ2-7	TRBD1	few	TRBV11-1	CASSLDGDSVIRTSYEQYF	TGTGCCAGCAGCTTAGATGGGGACAGCGTAATTAGGACTTCCTACGAGCAGTACTTC
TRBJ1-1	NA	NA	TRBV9	CASTPWQVNTEAFF	TGTGCCAGCACCCCTTGGCAGGTGAACACTGAAGCTTTCTTT
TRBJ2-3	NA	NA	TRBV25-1	CASSDPGAPADTQYF	TGTGCCAGCAGTGACCCCGGGGCGCCCGCGGATACGCAGTATTTT
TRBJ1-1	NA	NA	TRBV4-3	CASSQFGATEAFF	TGCGCCAGCAGCCAATTTGGGGCGACTGAAGCTTTCTTT
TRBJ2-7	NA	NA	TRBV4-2	CASSEEGTSYEQYF	TGTGCCAGCAGCGAAGAGGGCACTAGCTACGAGCAGTACTTC
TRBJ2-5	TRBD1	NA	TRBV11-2	CASTYRGLEETQYF	TGTGCCAGCACCTACAGGGGGCTGGAGGAGACCCAGTACTTC
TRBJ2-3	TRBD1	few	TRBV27	CASSLSRDRGQTDTQYF	TGTGCCAGCAGTTTATCGAGGGACAGGGGGCAAACAGATACGCAGTATTTT
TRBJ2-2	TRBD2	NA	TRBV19	CASSSVAGGPGTGELFF	TGTGCCAGTAGTTCCGTCGCGGGGGGGCCTGGGACCGGGGAGCTGTTTTTT
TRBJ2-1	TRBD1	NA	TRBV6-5	CASSYRGNSYNEQFF	TGTGCCAGCAGCTACAGGGGCAACTCCTACAATGAGCAGTTCTTC
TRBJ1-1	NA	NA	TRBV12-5	CASGLVLGRGTEAFF	TGTGCTAGTGGTTTGGTATTGGGAAGGGGAACTGAAGCTTTCTTT
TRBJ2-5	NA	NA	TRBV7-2	CASSLEGGYQETQYF	TGTGCCAGCAGCTTAGAGGGGGGGTACCAAGAGACCCAGTACTTC
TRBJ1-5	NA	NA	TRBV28	CASSLLGGWSNQPQHF	TGTGCCAGCAGTTTATTGGGGGGGTGGAGCAATCAGCCCCAGCATTTT